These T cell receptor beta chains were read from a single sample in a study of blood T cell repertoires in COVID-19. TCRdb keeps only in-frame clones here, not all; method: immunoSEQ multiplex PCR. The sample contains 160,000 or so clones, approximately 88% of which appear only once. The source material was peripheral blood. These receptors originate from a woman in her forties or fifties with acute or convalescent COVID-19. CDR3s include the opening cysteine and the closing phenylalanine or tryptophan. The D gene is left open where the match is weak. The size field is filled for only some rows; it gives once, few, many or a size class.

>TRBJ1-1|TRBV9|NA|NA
TGTGCCAGCAGCGTAGGGGGGGTGAACACTGAAGCTTTCTTT
CASSVGGVNTEAFF
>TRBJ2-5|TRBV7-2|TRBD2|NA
TGTGCCAGCAGCTTAGTAGGGGGCGGACTAGCGGGAGGAGAGACCCAGTACTTC
CASSLVGGGLAGGETQYF
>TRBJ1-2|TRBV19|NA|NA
TGTGCCAGTAGTATTGGGCGCCCAGGTGACTATGGCTACACCTTC
CASSIGRPGDYGYTF
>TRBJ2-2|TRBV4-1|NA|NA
TGCGCCAGCAGCCAAAGGTCCATGACTCTGGATAACACCGGGGAGCTGTTTTTT
CASSQRSMTLDNTGELFF
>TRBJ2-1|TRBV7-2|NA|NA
TGTGCCAGCAGCTTTGGACTACGCTACTTCAATGAGCAGTTCTTC
CASSFGLRYFNEQFF
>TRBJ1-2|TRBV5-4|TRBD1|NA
TGTGCCAGCAGCTTGGCCCTAGGGGGCGGCTATGGCTACACCTTC
CASSLALGGGYGYTF
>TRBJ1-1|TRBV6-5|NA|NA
TGTGCCAGCGGTAGACAGAACACTGAAGCTTTCTTT
CASGRQNTEAFF
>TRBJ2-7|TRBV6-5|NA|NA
TGTGCCAGCAGGCCACGTGACGGGGACGAGCAGTACTTC
CASRPRDGDEQYF
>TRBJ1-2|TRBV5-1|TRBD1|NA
TGCGCCAGCAGCGTGGGACAGGTCTATGGCTACACCTTC
CASSVGQVYGYTF
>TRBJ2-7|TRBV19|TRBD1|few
TGTGCCAGTAGTATAGGCGGGACAGGTTTTAACGAGCAGTACTTC
CASSIGGTGFNEQYF
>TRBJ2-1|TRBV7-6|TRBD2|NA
TGTGCCAGCAGCTTAGCGACTAGCGGGAGGTTTGTCGGTGAGCAGTTCTTC
CASSLATSGRFVGEQFF
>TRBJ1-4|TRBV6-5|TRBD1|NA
TGTGCCAGCAGTACGGACAGGGGTGATGAAAAACTGTTTTTT
CASSTDRGDEKLFF
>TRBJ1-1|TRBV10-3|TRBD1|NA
TGTGCCATCAGTGAGCCGACAGGGGTGGGGAACACTGAAGCTTTCTTT
CAISEPTGVGNTEAFF
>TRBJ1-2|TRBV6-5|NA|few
TGTGCCAGCAGTTACGGGGGCGCCTTCGATGGCTACACCTTC
CASSYGGAFDGYTF
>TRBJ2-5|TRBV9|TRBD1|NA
TGTGCCAGCAGCGTAGGTACCGGGACAGGAAATTACCAAGAGACCCAGTACTTC
CASSVGTGTGNYQETQYF
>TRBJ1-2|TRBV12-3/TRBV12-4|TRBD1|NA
TGTGCCAGCAGCTTTGACAGGGGAGGCTACACCTTC
CASSFDRGGYTF
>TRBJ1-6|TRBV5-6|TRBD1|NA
TGTGCCAGCAGCACGGACAGGGAAGGAGGATCACCCCTCCACTTT
CASSTDREGGSPLHF
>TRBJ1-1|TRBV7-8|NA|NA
TGTGCCAGCAGCCGGCTGAGGAACACTGAAGCTTTCTTT
CASSRLRNTEAFF
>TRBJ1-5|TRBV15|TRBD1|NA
TGTGCCACCAGCAGAGATGGTTTGGGACAGGCCAATCAGCCCCAGCATTTT
CATSRDGLGQANQPQHF
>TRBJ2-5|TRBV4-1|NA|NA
TGCGCCAGCAGCCAAGATTCGGGGGGCCGAGAGACCCAGTACTTC
CASSQDSGGRETQYF
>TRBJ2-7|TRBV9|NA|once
TGTGCCAGCAGCGTAGCCGCGAGGCCCGGGACAAGAACCTACGAGCAGTACTTC
CASSVAARPGTRTYEQYF
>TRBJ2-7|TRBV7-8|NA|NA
TGTGCCAGCAGAGGATTAAAAGGGGACTCCTACGAGCAGTACTTC
CASRGLKGDSYEQYF
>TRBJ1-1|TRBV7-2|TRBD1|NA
TGTGCCAGCAGCTTCTGGACAGGGGGTACCACTGAAGCTTTCTTT
CASSFWTGGTTEAFF
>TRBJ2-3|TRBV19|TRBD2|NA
TGTGCCAGTGGGAGACTAGCGGGATCCCCGGATACGCAGTATTTT
CASGRLAGSPDTQYF
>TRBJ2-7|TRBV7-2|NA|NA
TGTGCCAGCAGCTTAGATCTCTATCTGAGAGAGCAGTACTTC
CASSLDLYLREQYF
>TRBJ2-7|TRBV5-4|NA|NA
TGTGCCAGCAGCTTTTCGGGGGCCTACGAGCAGTACTTC
CASSFSGAYEQYF
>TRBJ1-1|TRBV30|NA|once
TGTGCCTGGAGTCCTACGGGGGGAGCTTTCTTT
CAWSPTGGAFF
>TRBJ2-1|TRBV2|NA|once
TGTGCCAGCAGTGAAGCCGGAGTCCCCTACAATGAGCAGTTCTTC
CASSEAGVPYNEQFF
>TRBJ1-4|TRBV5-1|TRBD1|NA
TGCGCCAGCAGCTTGGTGGGACAGAGAGGTGAAAAACTGTTTTTT
CASSLVGQRGEKLFF
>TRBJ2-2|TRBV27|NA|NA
TGTGCCAGCAGTTCGGGACAAGCGAACACCGGGGAGCTGTTTTTT
CASSSGQANTGELFF
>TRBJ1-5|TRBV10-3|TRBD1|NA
TGTGCCATCAGTGAGTCGGAGGGGGCGGGTCAGCCCCAGCATTTT
CAISESEGAGQPQHF
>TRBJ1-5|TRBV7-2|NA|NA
TGTGCCAGCAGCTTAACGGCGGGAGAGAATCAGCCCCAGCATTTT
CASSLTAGENQPQHF
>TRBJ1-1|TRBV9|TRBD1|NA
TGTGCCAGCAGCAACCGGGACAGGGGGTCCGGCTTGAACACTGAAGCTTTCTTT
CASSNRDRGSGLNTEAFF
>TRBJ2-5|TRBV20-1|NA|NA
TGCAGTGCTAGTCGAACCCGGTGGGAGACCCAGTACTTC
CSASRTRWETQYF
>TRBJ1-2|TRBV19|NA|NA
TGTGCCAGTAGATGGGGGGGAGGGGAGTCCTCCTATGGCTACACCTTC
CASRWGGGESSYGYTF
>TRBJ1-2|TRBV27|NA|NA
TGTGCCAGCAGTTTAAGCCAAAACTATGGCTACACCTTC
CASSLSQNYGYTF
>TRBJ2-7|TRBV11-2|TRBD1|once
TGTGCCAGCAGCTCAGATCTGGACAGGGGACCAATTATAAGCTCCTACGAGCAGTACTTC
CASSSDLDRGPIISSYEQYF
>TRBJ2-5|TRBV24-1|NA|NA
TGTGCCACCAGTGACCCAGGGAACCAAGAGACCCAGTACTTC
CATSDPGNQETQYF
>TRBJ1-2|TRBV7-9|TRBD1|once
TGTGCCAGCAGCACAGAGGGACAGATCTATGGCTACACCTTC
CASSTEGQIYGYTF
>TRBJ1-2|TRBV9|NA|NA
TGTGCCAGCAGCGTAGGACCAGGGGATGGCTACACCTTC
CASSVGPGDGYTF